The next 15 T cell receptor beta chains were all read from a single sample in a study of T cell changes during pregnancy in multiple sclerosis. Using immunoSEQ multiplex PCR, the repertoire was profiled, and TCRdb retains in-frame clones only, with some absent. This table has more than 50,000 clones, around 94% appearing once. Specimen: CD8+ T cells from peripheral blood mononuclear cells, collected after pregnancy. These receptors were taken from a female donor with multiple sclerosis, enrolled in a pregnancy study.

This clone occurred a few times. The rearrangement links TRBV19 to TRBJ1-4; no definite D call. V was shortened by 5 bases and J by 8 bases, with 9 bases between the two germline ends. This CDR3 spans 12 amino acids. Germline V CDR1 and CDR2: LNHDA, SQIVND (reference sequence). The CDR3 spells CASSLSVEKLFF. The CDR3, as DNA: TGTGCCAGTAGTTTGAGCGTGGAAAAACTGTTTTTT.

This clone has only one observation. This sequence joins TRBV10-2 and TRBJ1-2; no clear D gene. The CDR3 extends over 13 amino acids. With 5 bases removed from V and 0 bases from J, the gap between germline ends came to 7 bases. Germline CDR1 WSHSY, CDR2 SAAADI. As DNA, the CDR3 is TGCGCCAGCAGTAGCACAGCTAACTATGGCTACACCTTC. Translated: CASSSTANYGYTF.

This chain connects TRBV14 to TRBJ2-5, with 7 bases lining up with TRBD2. The CDR3 contains 13 residues. The V segment lost 5 bases and the J segment 6 bases; nucleotides outside the gene matches: 6. Germline V gene lookup returns CDR1 SGHDN and CDR2 FVKESK. CDR3 loop: CASSLGGFQTQYF. In nucleotides, the CDR3 is TGTGCCAGCAGCTTGGGGGGGTTTCAGACCCAGTACTTC. The whole variable domain, remainder taken from reference TRBV14 and TRBJ2-5, is EAGVTQFPSHSVIEKGQTVTLRCDPISGHDNLYWYRRVMGKEIKFLLHFVKESKQDESGMPNNRFLAERTGGTYSTLKVQPAELEDSGVYFCASSLGGFQTQYFGPGTRLLVL.

This clone was seen more than once but under ten times. The V call is TRBV12-1, the J call TRBJ1-5; the table names TRBD1, a call not compared with the DNA. TRBV12-1 is flagged as a pseudogene. The CDR3 sequence is 21 residues long. The DNA for the CDR3 is TGTGCCAGCAGCCCTGAAACCCGGGACAGCCTCATCCCTTCTCCTAATCAGCCCCAGCATTTT. This sequence encodes CASSPETRDSLIPSPNQPQHF.

The V gene is TRBV6-1, the J gene TRBJ1-1, with D hard to call. CDR1 is MNHNS, CDR2 SASEGT, per germline. V was trimmed by 2 bases and J by 11 bases, leaving 12 bases between them. This CDR3 contains 12 residues. The DNA of the CDR3 is TGTGCCAGCAGTGAAATAGGCGGCCGGGCTTTCTTT. This sequence encodes CASSEIGGRAFF.

The J gene is TRBJ2-7, the V gene TRBV28; 7 nucleotides agree with TRBD2. The CDR3 sequence is 12 residues long. Germline values: CDR1 MDHEN, CDR2 SYDVKM. With 6 bases clipped from V and 9 bases from J, the junction kept 8 bases outside the gene matches. The CDR3 DNA reads as TGTGCCAGCAGCCCCTTTTGGGGGGGGCAGTACTTC. As protein: CASSPFWGGQYF.

The chain joins TRBV30 to TRBJ2-5; maybe TRBD2 (5 bases). Trimming stripped 2 bases from V and 2 bases from J, with 6 bases between. CDR1 is GTSNPN, CDR2 SVGIG, per germline (reference sequence). This CDR3 has 12 residues. In DNA, the CDR3 is TGTGCCTGGAGTTGGACTCAAGAGACCCAGTACTTC. It encodes CAWSWTQETQYF.

The chain uses TRBV7-9 and TRBJ2-2, with TRBD1 identical over 9 bases. The V segment lost 1 base and the J segment 4 bases; nucleotides outside the gene matches: 1. The length of the CDR3 is 15 residues. The germline CDR1 and CDR2 sequences are SEHNR and FQNEAQ (reference sequence). CDR3 protein: CASSLGQGVTGELFF. Written as DNA, the CDR3 is TGTGCCAGCAGCTTAGGACAGGGGGTCACCGGGGAGCTGTTTTTT.

The chain couples TRBV28 to TRBJ2-3, with 9 bases matching TRBD1. Unmatched junction bases numbered 0, after V lost 7 bases and J lost 1 base. CDR1 and CDR2 (germline): MDHEN, SYDVKM. This CDR3 is 13 amino acids long. CDR3 residues: CASNRGRTDTQYF. The CDR3, as DNA: TGTGCCAGCAACAGGGGGCGCACAGATACGCAGTATTTT.

This sequence joins TRBV10-2 and TRBJ1-5; 7 bases align to TRBD1. This CDR3 spans 15 amino acids. CDR1 and CDR2 (germline): WSHSY, SAAADI. The trim removed 7 bases at V and 4 bases at J, leaving 10 bases unmatched. The CDR3 reads CASTNGQAFNQPQHF. The CDR3 coding sequence is TGCGCCAGCACGAATGGACAGGCGTTTAATCAGCCCCAGCATTTT.

The chain joins TRBV2 to TRBJ2-3; no clear D gene. This CDR3 region has 12 residues. V was shortened by 6 bases and J by 4 bases, with 8 bases between the two germline ends. Germline loops: CDR1 SNHLY, CDR2 FYNNEI. Here the CDR3 reads CASRGIPDTQYF. In DNA, the CDR3 is TGTGCCAGCAGGGGCATCCCAGATACGCAGTATTTT.

The chain links TRBV11-2 to TRBJ2-5; D may be TRBD1 (6 bases). CDR1 SGHAT and CDR2 FQNNGV come from the germline V gene. There are 14 residues in the CDR3. Trimming took off 5 bases at V and 0 bases at J, with 10 bases between the two ends. The CDR3 region has the DNA TGTGCCAGCAGCCCAGACAGGTACCAAGAGACCCAGTACTTC. It specifies CASSPDRYQETQYF.

This sequence joins TRBV9 and TRBJ1-4; TRBD1 is a possible D gene (6 bases). Trimming stripped 3 bases from V and 3 bases from J, with 12 bases between. The germline V gene encodes CDR1 SGDLS and CDR2 YYNGEE. The CDR3 loop spans 15 amino acids. CDR3 DNA sequence: TGTGCCAGCAGCGAGATGGACAGCGCTAATGAAAAACTGTTTTTT. Its translation is CASSEMDSANEKLFF.

The chain carries TRBV14 and TRBJ1-2; the D is unclear. Germline CDR1 is SGHDN and CDR2 is FVKESK. CDR3 length equals 15 residues. The germline V and J ends were trimmed by 0 bases and 4 bases, with 12 bases remaining between them. The CDR3 DNA follows: TGTGCCAGCAGCCAAGATCGGGGAGGGATCTATGGCTACACCTTC. This codes for CASSQDRGGIYGYTF.

The rearrangement uses TRBV5-5 and TRBJ1-4; 11 bases agree with TRBD1. This CDR3 is 18 amino acids long. Germline values: CDR1 SGHKS, CDR2 YYEKEE (reference sequence). With V trimmed by 1 base and J by 4 bases, 9 bases remained unmatched. CDR3 DNA: TGTGCCAGCAGCTTGCGGGGACAGGGGGGCCCTATTAATGAAAAACTGTTTTTT. Translating it yields CASSLRGQGGPINEKLFF.